This T cell receptor beta chain was retrieved from a study of CD8+CD57+ T cells in acquired aplastic anemia. In this sample, this clonotype turned up a few times. For sequencing, patients were chosen who had shown expansion of CD8+CD57+ cells by flow cytometry. CDR3 size: 15 residues. Per germline, CDR1 KGHDR and CDR2 SFDVKD. The junction had 3 bases not matched to a gene; V was cut back by 3 bases and J by 0 bases. Researchers used genomic DNA as the template to profile TCR beta VDJ and CDR3. TCRdb re-derived calls from the reads in MiXCR, one entry per CDR3 protein. The table includes approximately 190,000 distinct CDR3 sequences, around half detected once.

The sequencing input was sorted CD4+, CD8+, or CD8+CD57+ T cells (not recorded which) from PBMCs. The chain carries TRBV24-1 and TRBJ2-5, with 7 positions matching TRBD1. This receptor was taken from a human donor with aplastic anemia. For the CDR3, the DNA is TGTGCCACCAGTGATCTGACAGGGAACCAAGAGACCCAGTACTTC. Translation: CATSDLTGNQETQYF.